Each of the 30 T cell receptor beta chains below was sequenced from the same sample in a study of blood T cells in healthy people across ages. A second 7 to 11 cycle PCR used barcoded and J-beta primers. TCRdb ran MiXCR on the 5' RACE reads and lists one entry per CDR3 protein. The top ten hold approximately 3.7% of the sample, which has about 800,000 distinct CDR3 sequences, roughly 25% seen once. The sample also formed part of further work on T cells of mothers and their children.

The sequenced sample was blood. These receptors were taken from a boy aged 5 to 17 in good health.

This clonotype came up a few times. This chain connects TRBV7-3 to TRBJ2-5; tentative D call: TRBD1 (5 bases). The DNA end is a closer match to TRBJ2-1, so the J assignment may be wrong. This CDR3 contains 15 residues. CDR1 and CDR2 from the germline V gene are SGHTA and FQGTGA. Written as DNA, the CDR3 is TGTGCCAGCAGCTTAGGTGGGGCCCGACGGGATGAGCAGTTCTTC. This sequence encodes CASSLGGARRDEQFF.

This clonotype was picked up a small number of times. The chain recombines TRBV6-5 with TRBJ2-5; tentatively, D is TRBD1 (6 bases). TRBJ2-7 explains the end of the DNA better; the J call may be wrong. CDR1 is MNHEY, CDR2 SVGAGI, per germline. CDR3 length equals 14 residues. CDR3 sequence (DNA): TGTGCCAGCAGTAAAAACACAGGGCCCTACGAGCAGTACTTC. This codes for CASSKNTGPYEQYF.

In its sample, this clonotype was seen a few times. The V gene is TRBV20-1, the J gene TRBJ1-4; D unresolved. With 3 bases removed from V and 1 base from J, the gap between germline ends came to 12 bases. Germline V gene data show CDR1 as DFQATT and CDR2 as SNEGSKA (reference sequence). The CDR3 covers 15 residues. The CDR3 protein is CSASGQRRTNEKLFF. As DNA, the CDR3 is TGCAGTGCTAGTGGCCAGCGTAGAACTAATGAAAAACTGTTTTTT.

The CDR3 nucleotides are TGTGCCAGCAGCCCAACCGGGACAGGGGGCAACGAGCAGTACTTC. It codes for CASSPTGTGGNEQYF. The chain employs TRBV27 and TRBJ2-7, with 12 bases fitting TRBD1. From germline, CDR1 is MNHEY and CDR2 SMNVEV (reference sequence). The CDR3 totals 15 residues. Trimming at V came to 6 bases and at J to 5 bases, leaving 8 bases not matched to a gene.

This clonotype was seen only a few times. The chain employs TRBV20-1 and TRBJ1-4; 7 bases align to TRBD1. Germline trimming cut 5 bases from V and 7 bases from J; bases unmatched to any gene: 10. CDR1 DFQATT and CDR2 SNEGSKA come from the germline V gene (reference sequence). The CDR3 loop spans 14 amino acids. In DNA form, the CDR3 reads TGCAGTGCTCCTTCCCGGGACAGTGGTGAAAAACTGTTTTTT. Encoded protein: CSAPSRDSGEKLFF.

The chain uses TRBV9 and TRBJ2-5; 7 bases are a match to TRBD1. The V gene's germline CDR1 is SGDLS and CDR2 YYNGEE. The CDR3 length is 13 residues. After removal of 2 bases from V and 5 bases from J, the junction contained 3 bases not matched to a gene. CDR3 DNA sequence: TGTGCCAGCAGCGTGGACAGGACGGAGACCCAGTACTTC. It yields the protein CASSVDRTETQYF.

Note on this clonotype: At one boundary the junction diverges from the germline segment, which might be a read error. V is TRBV20-1 and J is TRBJ2-1, with D possibly TRBD2 on 5 matching bases. Germline lookup yields CDR1 DFQATT and CDR2 SNEGSKA (reference sequence). The CDR3 contains 14 residues. CDR3 nucleotide sequence: TGCAGTGCTCCGGGGTCAAACTCCTACAATGAGCAGTTATTC. Protein sequence: CSAPGSNSYNEQLF.

This clonotype was counted between two and nine times. This chain connects TRBV28 to TRBJ1-1; no definite D call. Germline lookup yields CDR1 MDHEN and CDR2 SYDVKM. The CDR3 is 13 amino acids. The V end was cut by 2 bases, the J end by 3 bases, with 7 bases between. CDR3 sequence: CASSLRRDTEAFF. In DNA form, the CDR3 reads TGTGCCAGCAGTTTAAGGCGTGACACTGAAGCTTTCTTT.

This clonotype was seen a few times. The chain uses TRBV15 and TRBJ2-1; 10 bases fit TRBD1. The CDR3 contains 16 residues. CDR1 is LNHNV, CDR2 YYDKDF, per germline (reference sequence). After removal of 0 bases from V and 2 bases from J, the junction contained 1 base not matched to a gene. The CDR3 region is CATSREGQGAYNEQFF. CDR3 coding DNA: TGTGCCACCAGCAGAGAAGGACAGGGGGCCTACAATGAGCAGTTCTTC.

The chain combines TRBV28 with TRBJ1-5, with no clear D. The CDR3 runs to 13 residues. Germline V gene sequence: CDR1 MDHEN, CDR2 SYDVKM. Trimming shortened V by 6 bases and J by 7 bases, and 13 bases separated the two germline ends. The CDR3 protein is CASSGRRVQPQHF. The CDR3 bases are TGTGCCAGCAGCGGACGGAGGGTCCAGCCCCAGCATTTT. The entire variable domain, with the rest obtained from reference TRBV28 and TRBJ1-5, is as follows: DVKVTQSSRYLVKRTGEKVFLECVQDMDHENMFWYRQDPGLGLRLIYFSYDVKMKEKGDIPEGYSVSREKKERFSLILESASTNQTSMYLCASSGRRVQPQHFGDGTRLSIL.

This clonotype was observed a handful of times. The genes are TRBV27 and TRBJ1-5; 9 bases agree with TRBD1. Germline V lookup: CDR1 MNHEY, CDR2 SMNVEV (reference sequence). V shed 4 bases and J 2 bases; nucleotides not matched to a gene: 12. CDR3 length: 18 residues. CDR3 sequence reads: CASSSTGGLDVGNQPQHF. CDR3 nucleotide sequence: TGTGCCAGCAGTTCCACAGGGGGCCTAGACGTTGGCAATCAGCCCCAGCATTTT.

The chain employs TRBV18 and TRBJ1-4; no reliable D call. The CDR3 is 15 amino acids. Germline CDR1 reads KGHSH; CDR2 reads LQKENI. Trimming left V 3 bases short and J 5 bases short, with 13 bases between. The CDR3 loop reads CASSPKSSINEKLFF. The CDR3 DNA is TGTGCCAGCTCACCTAAGTCGAGTATCAATGAAAAACTGTTTTTT.

There are a few counts of this clonotype. The chain couples TRBV6-1 to TRBJ1-1; 8 nucleotides match TRBD1. With 5 bases clipped from V and 5 bases from J, the junction kept 4 bases outside the gene matches. This CDR3 has 13 amino acids. In germline, CDR1 is MNHNS, CDR2 SASEGT. The CDR3 region has the DNA TGTGCCAGCAGTTACAGGGGGACGACTGAAGCTTTCTTT. Its protein product is CASSYRGTTEAFF.

This rearrangement joins TRBV20-1 to TRBJ2-4; D possibly corresponds to TRBD2 (6 bases). With 5 bases removed from V and 0 bases from J, the gap between germline ends came to 14 bases. The CDR3 totals 15 residues. CDR1 and CDR2 from the germline V gene are DFQATT and SNEGSKA (reference sequence). CDR3 sequence (DNA): TGCAGTGCTCCAGGCGGGGTTCTAGCCAAAAACATTCAGTACTTC. Translating it yields CSAPGGVLAKNIQYF.

As to this clonotype: An end of the junction differs from the germline gene, which may be a read error. J is TRBJ2-3 and V is TRBV11-2; 10 bases agree with TRBD1. Germline V gene data show CDR1 as SGHAT and CDR2 as FQNNGV. The CDR3 consists of 15 residues. The CDR3 protein is CAGSVDRGTADTQYF. CDR3 coding DNA: TGTGCCGGCAGCGTGGACAGGGGGACGGCAGATACGCAGTATTTT.

The J gene is TRBJ2-3, the V gene TRBV7-2; D is unresolved. This CDR3 is built from 15 residues. V was shortened by 1 base and J by 0 bases, with 8 bases between the two germline ends. Germline assignment: CDR1 SGHTA and CDR2 FQGNSA. The CDR3 spells CASSLDFLSTDTQYF. In nucleotides, the CDR3 is TGTGCCAGCAGCTTAGATTTCCTTAGCACAGATACGCAGTATTTT.

The table lists this clonotype with a few counts. The chain uses TRBV5-5 and TRBJ1-5, with a weak D call TRBD1 (5 bases). The V and J ends lost 0 bases and 5 bases respectively, with 15 bases between them. CDR3 length: 16 amino acids. Germline CDR1 and CDR2: SGHKS and YYEKEE (reference sequence). The chain's CDR3 is CASSLALRQGYQPQHF. The CDR3 DNA is TGTGCCAGCAGCTTGGCACTCAGGCAGGGCTATCAGCCCCAGCATTTT.

This clonotype was counted between two and nine times. This chain joins TRBV28 and TRBJ2-7; weak D call: TRBD1 (5 bases). CDR1 is MDHEN, CDR2 SYDVKM, per germline. CDR3 length equals 16 residues. V dropped 4 bases and J dropped 0 bases, with 16 bases sitting between them. As DNA, the CDR3 is TGTGCCAGCAGTTCCCTAGGGGCCAGCACCTCCTACGAGCAGTACTTC. This gives the protein CASSSLGASTSYEQYF.

The chain is built from TRBV7-3 and TRBJ2-3; perhaps TRBD1 as D (6 bases). CDR1 is SGHTA and CDR2 is FQGTGA in the germline V gene. The V end lost 4 bases, the J end lost 1 base, and 15 bases lay between the germline ends. The CDR3 consists of 16 residues. In DNA form, the CDR3 reads TGTGCCAGCAGCTCGTCAGGGGAAGTCGGCACAGATACGCAGTATTTT. Translating it yields CASSSSGEVGTDTQYF.

The chain is built from TRBV18 and TRBJ1-2; D is ambiguous. CDR1 is KGHSH and CDR2 is LQKENI in the germline V gene. Trimming took 6 bases from V and 0 from J, leaving 17 bases between them. The CDR3 sequence is 16 residues long. The CDR3 here is CASSSLDRSPNYGYTF. CDR3 DNA sequence: TGTGCCAGCTCCTCCCTTGACCGGAGTCCTAACTATGGCTACACCTTC.

This chain joins TRBV6-5 and TRBJ2-5; TRBD1 matches at 10 bases. Germline lookup yields CDR1 MNHEY and CDR2 SVGAGI. V shed 4 bases, J shed 5 bases, and the junction held 4 bases outside the gene matches. The CDR3 covers 14 residues. The chain's CDR3 is CASSWTGGPETQYF. For the CDR3, the DNA is TGTGCCAGCAGTTGGACAGGGGGACCGGAGACCCAGTACTTC.

There are a few counts of this clonotype. This chain joins TRBV7-2 and TRBJ2-3, with 8 bases that match TRBD2. The CDR3 totals 16 residues. Looked up from germline, CDR1 is SGHTA and CDR2 is FQGNSA. V trimming: 5 bases; J trimming: 4 bases; junction bases outside the gene matches: 11. CDR3 sequence reads: CASSLWSGGAPDTQYF. The CDR3 bases are TGTGCCAGCAGCCTCTGGTCGGGGGGGGCCCCAGATACGCAGTATTTT.

Only a few counts were recorded for this clonotype. This chain connects TRBV2 to TRBJ2-5, with 7 bases fitting TRBD1. Germline V gene lookup returns CDR1 SNHLY and CDR2 FYNNEI. The V gene end was trimmed by 1 base and the J gene end by 1 base; junction bases not matched to a gene: 3. This CDR3 is 15 amino acids long. The CDR3, as DNA: TGTGCCAGCAGTGAAGAAGGGACAGCCCAAGAGACCCAGTACTTC. Translating it yields CASSEEGTAQETQYF.

This chain joins TRBV29-1 and TRBJ2-2, with 8 bases matching TRBD2. The CDR3 spans 14 residues. With 5 bases clipped from V and 3 bases from J, the junction kept 5 bases outside the gene matches. Germline V lookup: CDR1 SQVTM, CDR2 ANQGSEA. CDR3 residues: CSVYPGLDTGELFF. CDR3 in DNA: TGCAGCGTTTATCCGGGACTAGACACCGGGGAGCTGTTTTTT.

This clonotype was picked up a small number of times. V and J are TRBV7-6 and TRBJ2-7, with TRBD1 matching 7 bases. V shed 1 base and J 6 bases; nucleotides not matched to a gene: 3. The CDR3 totals 13 residues. Germline V gene sequence: CDR1 SGHVS, CDR2 FNYEAQ. DNA of the CDR3: TGTGCCAGCAGCTTAGAAGGGGGCGTCGAGCAGTACTTC. Its protein product is CASSLEGGVEQYF.

CDR3 DNA sequence: TGTGCCAGCAGCCCCGACAGGATTTACAATGAGCAGTTCTTC. As protein: CASSPDRIYNEQFF. V gene TRBV7-2 combines with J gene TRBJ2-1, with D possibly being TRBD1 (6 bases). The germline gives CDR1 SGHTA, CDR2 FQGNSA. The CDR3 covers 14 residues. V was clipped by 5 bases and J by 4 bases, with 12 bases between them.

This chain joins TRBV28 and TRBJ1-1; a weak D match, TRBD1 (5 bases). The length of the CDR3 is 15 residues. V was shortened by 3 bases and J by 3 bases, with 14 bases between the two germline ends. Germline CDR1 is MDHEN and CDR2 is SYDVKM. CDR3 amino acids: CASSFAGFGYTEAFF. In DNA, the CDR3 is TGTGCCAGCAGTTTTGCAGGGTTTGGGTACACTGAAGCTTTCTTT.

The chain has TRBV20-1 and TRBJ2-1; 13 positions agree with TRBD2. Germline V lookup: CDR1 DFQATT, CDR2 SNEGSKA (reference sequence). V trimming: 5 bases; J trimming: 9 bases; junction bases outside the gene matches: 10. The CDR3 runs to 15 residues. The CDR3 DNA reads as TGCAGTGCTCCGACCGGGACTAGCGGGATGATTGAGCAGTTCTTC. Residues: CSAPTGTSGMIEQFF.

The V call is TRBV19, the J call TRBJ2-4; D is undetermined. This CDR3 region has 14 residues. From germline, CDR1 is LNHDA and CDR2 SQIVND (reference sequence). V lost 6 bases and J 0 bases, leaving 9 bases between the germline ends. CDR3 bases: TGTGCCAGTAGCCCGCAGGCAGCCAAAAACATTCAGTACTTC. This encodes CASSPQAAKNIQYF.

This chain uses TRBV7-9 with TRBJ1-4; 8 nucleotides line up with TRBD1. Germline V CDR1 and CDR2: SEHNR, FQNEAQ (reference sequence). V lost 7 bases to trimming and J lost 0 bases; unmatched junction nucleotides: 7. The CDR3 runs to 16 residues. Written as DNA, the CDR3 is TGTGCCAGCACCGCCGGACAGGGTTCAACTAATGAAAAACTGTTTTTT. Its translation is CASTAGQGSTNEKLFF.